This paragraph covers one T cell receptor (beta chain) sequence. The data were taken from a study of T cells in narcolepsy. The method was immunoSEQ multiplex PCR; TCRdb's version includes in-frame clones alone and lacks a portion of them. The table lists more than 30,000 clones, around 79% of them singletons. Germline V CDR1 and CDR2: SGHAT, FQNNGV. Trimming removed 2 bases at V and 10 bases at J, with 6 bases between. The CDR3 extends over 11 amino acids. The gene calls are TRBV11-2 and TRBJ2-1; D not certain. The specimen was CD45RA- memory CD4+ T cells from PBMCs. This TCR was sampled from a human donor with narcolepsy. CDR3 region: CASSLSLEQFF. The CDR3 DNA is TGTGCCAGCAGCTTATCATTGGAGCAGTTCTTC.